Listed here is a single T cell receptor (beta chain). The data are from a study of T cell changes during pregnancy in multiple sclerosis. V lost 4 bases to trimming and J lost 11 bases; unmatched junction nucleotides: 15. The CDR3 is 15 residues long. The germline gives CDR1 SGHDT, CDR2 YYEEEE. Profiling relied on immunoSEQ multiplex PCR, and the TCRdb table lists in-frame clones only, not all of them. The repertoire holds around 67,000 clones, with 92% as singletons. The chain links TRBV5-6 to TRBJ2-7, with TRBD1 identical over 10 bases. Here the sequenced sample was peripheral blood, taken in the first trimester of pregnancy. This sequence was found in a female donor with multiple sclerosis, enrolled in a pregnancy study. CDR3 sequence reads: CASSVGGQGVLGEYF. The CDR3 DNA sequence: TGTGCCAGCAGCGTAGGAGGACAGGGGGTTTTGGGGGAGTACTTC.